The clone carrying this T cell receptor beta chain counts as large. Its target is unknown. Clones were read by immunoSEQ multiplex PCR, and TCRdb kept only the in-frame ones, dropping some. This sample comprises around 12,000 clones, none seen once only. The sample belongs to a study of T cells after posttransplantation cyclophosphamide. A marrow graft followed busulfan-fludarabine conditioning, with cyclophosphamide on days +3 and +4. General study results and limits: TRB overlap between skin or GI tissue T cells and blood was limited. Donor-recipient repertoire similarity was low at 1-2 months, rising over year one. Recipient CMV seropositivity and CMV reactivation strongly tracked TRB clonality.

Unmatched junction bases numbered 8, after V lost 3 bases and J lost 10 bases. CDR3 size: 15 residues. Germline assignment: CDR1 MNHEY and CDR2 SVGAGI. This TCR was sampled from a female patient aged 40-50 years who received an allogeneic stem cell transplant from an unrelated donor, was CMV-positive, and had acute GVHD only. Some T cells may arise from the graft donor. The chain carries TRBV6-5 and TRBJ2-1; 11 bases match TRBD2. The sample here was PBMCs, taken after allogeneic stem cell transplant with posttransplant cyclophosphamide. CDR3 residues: CASSYSGGAAGEQFF. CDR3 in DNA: TGTGCCAGCAGTTATAGCGGGGGGGCGGCCGGAGAGCAGTTCTTC.